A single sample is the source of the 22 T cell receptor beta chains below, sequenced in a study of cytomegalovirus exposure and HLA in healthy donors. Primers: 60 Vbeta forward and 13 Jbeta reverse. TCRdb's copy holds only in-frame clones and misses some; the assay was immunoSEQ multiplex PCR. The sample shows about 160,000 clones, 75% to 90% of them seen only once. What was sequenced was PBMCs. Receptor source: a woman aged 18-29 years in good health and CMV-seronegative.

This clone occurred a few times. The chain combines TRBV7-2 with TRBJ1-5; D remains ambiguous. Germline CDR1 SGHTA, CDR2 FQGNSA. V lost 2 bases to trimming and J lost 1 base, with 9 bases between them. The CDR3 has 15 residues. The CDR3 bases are TGTGCCAGCAGCTTAAGCGGCCTAAGCAATCAGCCCCAGCATTTT. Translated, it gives CASSLSGLSNQPQHF.

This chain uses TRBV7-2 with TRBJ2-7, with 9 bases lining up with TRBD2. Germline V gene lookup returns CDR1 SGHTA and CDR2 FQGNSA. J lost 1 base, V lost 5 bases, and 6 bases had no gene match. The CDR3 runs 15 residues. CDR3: CASSTLAGPSYEQYF. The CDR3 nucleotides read TGTGCCAGCAGCACCCTAGCGGGACCTTCCTACGAGCAGTACTTC.

The CDR3 here is CASSFSGLLTGELFF. DNA of the CDR3: TGTGCCAGCAGCTTCTCGGGACTCCTCACCGGGGAGCTGTTTTTT. The V gene is TRBV7-2, the J gene TRBJ2-2, with TRBD2 as a possible D gene (6 bases). Trimming shortened V by 3 bases and J by 4 bases, and 12 bases separated the two germline ends. Germline CDR1 SGHTA, CDR2 FQGNSA. The CDR3 loop spans 15 amino acids. The full variable domain, in which reference TRBV7-2 and TRBJ2-2 provide the parts outside the CDR3, is GAGVSQSPSNKVTEKGKDVELRCDPISGHTALYWYRQSLGQGLEFLIYFQGNSAPDKSGLPSDRFSAERTGGSVSTLTIQRTQQEDSAVYLCASSFSGLLTGELFFGEGSRLTVL.

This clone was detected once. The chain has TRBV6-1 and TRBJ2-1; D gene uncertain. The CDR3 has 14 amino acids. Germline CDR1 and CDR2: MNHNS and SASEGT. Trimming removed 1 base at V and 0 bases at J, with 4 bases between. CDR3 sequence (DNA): TGTGCCAGCAGTGAAGGCAGCTCCTACAATGAGCAGTTCTTC. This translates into CASSEGSSYNEQFF.

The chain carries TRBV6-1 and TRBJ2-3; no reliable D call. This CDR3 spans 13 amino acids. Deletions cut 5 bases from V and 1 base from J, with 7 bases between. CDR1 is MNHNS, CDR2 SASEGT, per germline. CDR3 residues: CASSYLGTDTQYF. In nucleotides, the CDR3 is TGTGCCAGCAGTTATTTAGGCACAGATACGCAGTATTTT.

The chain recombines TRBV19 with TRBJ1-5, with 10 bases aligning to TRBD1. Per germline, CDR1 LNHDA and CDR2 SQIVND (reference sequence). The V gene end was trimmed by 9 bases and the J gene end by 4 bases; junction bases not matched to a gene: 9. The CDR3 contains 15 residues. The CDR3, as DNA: TGTGCCAGCATCCCCACGGACAGGGGGAATCAGCCCCAGCATTTT. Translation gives CASIPTDRGNQPQHF.

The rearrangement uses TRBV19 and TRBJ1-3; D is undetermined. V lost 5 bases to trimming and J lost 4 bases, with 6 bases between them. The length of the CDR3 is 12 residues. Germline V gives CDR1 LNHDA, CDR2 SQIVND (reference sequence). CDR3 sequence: CASSPVGNTIYF. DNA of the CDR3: TGTGCCAGTAGTCCCGTCGGAAACACCATATATTTT.

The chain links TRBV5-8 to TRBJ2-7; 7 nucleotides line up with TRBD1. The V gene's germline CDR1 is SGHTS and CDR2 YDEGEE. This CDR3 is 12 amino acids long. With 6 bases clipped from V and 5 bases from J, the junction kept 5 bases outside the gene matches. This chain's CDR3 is CASKNQGDEQYF. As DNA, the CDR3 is TGTGCCAGCAAGAACCAGGGGGACGAGCAGTACTTC.

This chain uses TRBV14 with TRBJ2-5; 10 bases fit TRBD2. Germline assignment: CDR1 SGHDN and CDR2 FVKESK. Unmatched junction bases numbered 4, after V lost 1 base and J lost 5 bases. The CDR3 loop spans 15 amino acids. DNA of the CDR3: TGTGCCAGCAGCCAAGGGACTAGCGGTGGGGAGACCCAGTACTTC. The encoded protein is CASSQGTSGGETQYF.

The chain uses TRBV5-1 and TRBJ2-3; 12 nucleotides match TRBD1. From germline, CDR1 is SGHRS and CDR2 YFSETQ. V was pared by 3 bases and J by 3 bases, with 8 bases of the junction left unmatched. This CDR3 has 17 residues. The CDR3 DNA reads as TGCGCCAGCAGCTCCACCGGGACAGGGGGCTCGACAGATACGCAGTATTTT. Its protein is CASSSTGTGGSTDTQYF.

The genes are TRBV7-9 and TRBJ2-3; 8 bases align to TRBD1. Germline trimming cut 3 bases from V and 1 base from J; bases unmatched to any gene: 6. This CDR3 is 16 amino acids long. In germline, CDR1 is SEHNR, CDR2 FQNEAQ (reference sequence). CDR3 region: CASSFRDRWGTDTQYF. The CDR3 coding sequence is TGTGCCAGCAGCTTCAGGGACAGGTGGGGCACAGATACGCAGTATTTT.

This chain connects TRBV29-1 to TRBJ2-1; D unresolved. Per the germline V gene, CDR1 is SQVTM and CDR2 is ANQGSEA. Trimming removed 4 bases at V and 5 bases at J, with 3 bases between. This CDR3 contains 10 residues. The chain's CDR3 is CSVGHNEQFF. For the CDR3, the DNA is TGCAGCGTTGGGCACAATGAGCAGTTCTTC.

The CDR3 spells CASKTSTDYEQYF. DNA for the CDR3: TGTGCCAGCAAGACTAGCACCGATTACGAGCAGTACTTC. The chain employs TRBV28 and TRBJ2-7; 7 nucleotides line up with TRBD2. The ends lost 7 bases at V and 4 bases at J; junction bases unmatched: 7. This CDR3 spans 13 amino acids. Germline lookup yields CDR1 MDHEN and CDR2 SYDVKM. Full variable domain (missing parts from reference TRBV28 and TRBJ2-7): DVKVTQSSRYLVKRTGEKVFLECVQDMDHENMFWYRQDPGLGLRLIYFSYDVKMKEKGDIPEGYSVSREKKERFSLILESASTNQTSMYLCASKTSTDYEQYFGPGTRLTVT.

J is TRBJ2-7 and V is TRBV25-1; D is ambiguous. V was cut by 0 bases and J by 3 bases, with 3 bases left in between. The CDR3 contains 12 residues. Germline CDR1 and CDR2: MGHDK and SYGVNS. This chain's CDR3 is CASSEYGYEQYF. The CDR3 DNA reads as TGTGCCAGCAGTGAATACGGCTACGAGCAGTACTTC.

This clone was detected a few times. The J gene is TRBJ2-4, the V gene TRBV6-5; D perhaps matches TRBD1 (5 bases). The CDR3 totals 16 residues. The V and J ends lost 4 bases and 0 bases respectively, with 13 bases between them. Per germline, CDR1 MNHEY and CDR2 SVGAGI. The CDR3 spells CASSLTGSLAKNIQYF. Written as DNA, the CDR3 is TGTGCCAGCAGTTTAACAGGTTCTCTAGCCAAAAACATTCAGTACTTC.

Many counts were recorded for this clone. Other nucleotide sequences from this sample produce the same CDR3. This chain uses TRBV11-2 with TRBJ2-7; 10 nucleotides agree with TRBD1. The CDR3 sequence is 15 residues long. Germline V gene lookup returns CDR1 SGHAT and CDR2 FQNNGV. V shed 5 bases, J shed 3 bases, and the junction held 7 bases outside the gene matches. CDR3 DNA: TGTGCCAGCAGCCCTGGGACAGGGGAAGGCTACGAGCAGTACTTC. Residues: CASSPGTGEGYEQYF.

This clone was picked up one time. CDR3 protein: CASSKGTVNTEAFF. DNA for the CDR3: TGTGCCAGCAGCAAAGGAACAGTGAACACTGAAGCTTTCTTT. The chain combines TRBV21-1 with TRBJ1-1; whether TRBD1, the table's D call, matches the DNA was not checked. TRBV21-1 is assigned pseudogene status. The CDR3 runs to 14 residues.

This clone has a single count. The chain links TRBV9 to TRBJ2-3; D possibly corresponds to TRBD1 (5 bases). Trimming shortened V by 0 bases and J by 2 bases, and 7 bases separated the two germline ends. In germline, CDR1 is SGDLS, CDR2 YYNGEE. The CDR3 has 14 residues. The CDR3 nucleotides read TGTGCCAGCAGCGTAGGACAGTACACAGATACGCAGTATTTT. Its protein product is CASSVGQYTDTQYF.

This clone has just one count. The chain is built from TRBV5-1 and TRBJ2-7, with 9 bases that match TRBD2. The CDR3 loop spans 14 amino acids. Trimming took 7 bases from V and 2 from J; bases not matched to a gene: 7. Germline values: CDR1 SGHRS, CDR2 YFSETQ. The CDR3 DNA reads TGCGCCAGCCACTTCTCTAGCGGGGCCTACGAGCAGTACTTC. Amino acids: CASHFSSGAYEQYF.

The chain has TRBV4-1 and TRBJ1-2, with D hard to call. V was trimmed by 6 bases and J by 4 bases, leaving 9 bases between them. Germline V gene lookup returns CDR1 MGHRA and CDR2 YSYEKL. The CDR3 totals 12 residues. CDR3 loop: CASRQLPYGYTF. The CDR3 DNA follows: TGCGCCAGCAGACAGCTTCCCTATGGCTACACCTTC.

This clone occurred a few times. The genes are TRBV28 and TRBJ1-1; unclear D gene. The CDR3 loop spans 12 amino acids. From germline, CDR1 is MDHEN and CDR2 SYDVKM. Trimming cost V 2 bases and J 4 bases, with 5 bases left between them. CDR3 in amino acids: CASSLRSTEAFF. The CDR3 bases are TGTGCCAGCAGTTTAAGGAGCACTGAAGCTTTCTTT.

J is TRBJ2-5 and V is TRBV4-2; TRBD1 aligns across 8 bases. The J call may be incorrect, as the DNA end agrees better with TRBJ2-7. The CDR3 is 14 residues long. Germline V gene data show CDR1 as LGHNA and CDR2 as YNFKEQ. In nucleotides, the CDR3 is TGTGCCAGCAGCCAAGAGGACAGGGCTTACGAGCAGTACTTC. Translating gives CASSQEDRAYEQYF.